The 9 T cell receptor beta chains in this list originate from one sample, sequenced in a study of blood T cells in healthy people across ages. A J-beta primer mix and a sample-barcoded 5' primer were used in a second PCR of about 7 to 12 cycles. One entry per CDR3 protein, called by TCRdb with MiXCR from the 5' RACE reads. The data contain about 1,400,000 distinct CDR3 sequences, around 42% of them seen just once; the ten biggest clones take up roughly 7.9%. Material: blood. These receptors were collected from a woman aged 18 to 35 in good health.

The table lists this clonotype with a few counts. The CDR3 reads CASSLIGQETQYF. CDR3 DNA: TGTGCCAGCAGCCTCATAGGGCAAGAGACCCAGTACTTC. The V and J genes are TRBV7-3 and TRBJ2-5; no clear D gene. This CDR3 spans 13 amino acids. V lost 5 bases, J lost 2 bases, and 9 bases lay in between. CDR1 is SGHTA, CDR2 FQGTGA, per germline.

The genes are TRBV2 and TRBJ2-1; the match to TRBD2 covers 8 bases. Germline-derived CDR1 and CDR2 are SNHLY and FYNNEI. This CDR3 has 15 residues. V was clipped by 6 bases and J by 5 bases; unmatched bases: 9. In nucleotides, the CDR3 is TGTGCCAGCAGCCGGGAGGGGCAGGGTGACAATGAGCAGTTCTTC. The encoded protein is CASSREGQGDNEQFF.

The genes are TRBV14 and TRBJ2-7; D is ambiguous. V was clipped by 2 bases and J by 6 bases, with 8 bases between them. This CDR3 has 12 amino acids. Germline assignment: CDR1 SGHDN and CDR2 FVKESK. CDR3 DNA: TGTGCCAGCAGCCAAAGTCCAAGCGAGCAGTACTTC. Its protein product is CASSQSPSEQYF.

This clonotype was seen only a few times. The chain joins TRBV5-1 to TRBJ2-3; D is unresolved. The germline V and J ends were trimmed by 7 bases and 5 bases, with 14 bases remaining between them. The CDR3 runs 13 residues. Germline-derived CDR1 and CDR2 are SGHRS and YFSETQ. The CDR3 here is CASAVARLDTQYF. As DNA, the CDR3 is TGCGCCAGCGCGGTCGCCCGGTTAGATACGCAGTATTTT.

V is TRBV3-1 and J is TRBJ2-1, with 7 positions matching TRBD1. V was clipped by 1 base and J by 5 bases; unmatched bases: 8. The germline V gene has CDR1 LGHDT and CDR2 YNNKEL (reference sequence). The CDR3 has 16 residues. CDR3 sequence: CASSQVEGQNNNEQFF. The CDR3 nucleotides are TGTGCCAGCAGCCAAGTAGAGGGACAGAATAACAATGAGCAGTTCTTC.

CDR3 loop: CSARDSSNQPQHF. The DNA of the CDR3 is TGCAGTGCTAGAGACAGTAGCAATCAGCCCCAGCATTTT. This chain links TRBV20-1 with TRBJ1-5; no clear D gene. The CDR3 has 13 amino acids. Germline assignment: CDR1 DFQATT and CDR2 SNEGSKA (reference sequence). V was clipped by 0 bases and J by 0 bases, with 3 bases between them.

The J gene is TRBJ2-1, the V gene TRBV20-1, with D perhaps TRBD1 (5 bases). The V end was cut by 2 bases, the J end by 7 bases, with 15 bases between. CDR3 length equals 14 residues. Germline assignment: CDR1 DFQATT and CDR2 SNEGSKA (reference sequence). DNA for the CDR3: TGCAGTGCTAGATGGACAAAATCACGGAATGAGCAGTTCTTC. Amino acids: CSARWTKSRNEQFF.

The V and J genes are TRBV24-1 and TRBJ2-3; D may be TRBD1 (6 bases). Germline V gene data show CDR1 as KGHDR and CDR2 as SFDVKD. The CDR3 runs to 16 residues. V was pared by 4 bases and J by 4 bases, with 17 bases between. DNA for the CDR3: TGTGCCACCAGTGACTCACAGGTCAAGGGGGCAGATACGCAGTATTTT. It encodes CATSDSQVKGADTQYF.

This clonotype was detected ten times or more. The CDR3 sequence: CASSLVLYEQFF. The CDR3, as DNA: TGCGCCAGCAGCTTGGTTTTGTATGAGCAGTTCTTC. The chain couples TRBV5-1 to TRBJ2-1; D is uncertain. Germline V gives CDR1 SGHRS, CDR2 YFSETQ. CDR3 size: 12 residues. Trimming removed 0 bases from V and 8 bases from J, with 6 bases in between.